The 21 T cell receptor beta chains presented below share a single source sample, sequenced in a study of blood T cell repertoires in COVID-19. Profiled with immunoSEQ multiplex PCR; TCRdb holds only in-frame clones, not every one. The data contain 120,000 or so clones, roughly 84% of them singletons. The sequenced sample consisted of peripheral blood. These receptors were obtained from an elderly woman with acute or convalescent COVID-19.

The rearrangement joins TRBV5-5 to TRBJ1-2; D gene unclear. There are 14 residues in the CDR3. Germline V gives CDR1 SGHKS, CDR2 YYEKEE (reference sequence). V was shortened by 1 base and J by 6 bases, with 13 bases between the two germline ends. CDR3 sequence: CASSLLGEANGYTF. In nucleotides, the CDR3 is TGTGCCAGCAGCTTGCTCGGAGAGGCAAATGGCTACACCTTC.

The rearrangement joins TRBV4-3 to TRBJ1-3; D ambiguous. Trimming removed 0 bases from V and 8 bases from J, with 11 bases in between. Germline CDR1 reads LGHNA; CDR2 reads YSLEER. This CDR3 is built from 14 residues. The CDR3 DNA reads TGCGCCAGCAGCCAAGACCGCGGTAGAGACACCATATATTTT. It is translated as CASSQDRGRDTIYF.

The gene calls are TRBV19 and TRBJ1-2; 12 nucleotides match TRBD1. The germline gives CDR1 LNHDA, CDR2 SQIVND (reference sequence). The CDR3 contains 16 residues. The V segment lost 5 bases and the J segment 11 bases; nucleotides outside the gene matches: 15. CDR3 sequence: CASSPGQGAMSGTYTF. For the CDR3, the DNA is TGTGCCAGTAGTCCGGGACAGGGGGCGATGTCGGGGACTTACACCTTC. Combining the CDR3 with reference TRBV19 and TRBJ1-2 gives the whole variable domain DGGITQSPKYLFRKEGQNVTLSCEQNLNHDAMYWYRQDPGQGLRLIYYSQIVNDFQKGDIAEGYSVSREKKESFPLTVTSAQKNPTAFYLCASSPGQGAMSGTYTFGSGTRLTVV.

The chain is built from TRBV2 and TRBJ2-5, with 9 bases aligning to TRBD2. The CDR3 consists of 15 residues. The junction had 4 bases not matched to a gene; V was cut back by 5 bases and J by 0 bases. The germline V gene encodes CDR1 SNHLY and CDR2 FYNNEI. CDR3 protein: CASSSGGKYQETQYF. The CDR3 DNA reads as TGTGCCAGCAGTAGCGGGGGGAAATACCAAGAGACCCAGTACTTC.

The V call is TRBV5-6, the J call TRBJ1-2, with TRBD1 as a possible D gene (5 bases). The CDR3 is 14 residues long. Germline CDR1 is SGHDT and CDR2 is YYEEEE. V shed 6 bases and J shed 4 bases, with 16 bases lying between them. The chain's CDR3 is CASTSNRPGYGYTF. The CDR3 coding sequence is TGTGCCAGCACCAGCAACAGGCCAGGCTATGGCTACACCTTC.

The V and J genes are TRBV28 and TRBJ1-2; 7 nucleotides agree with TRBD1. CDR3 length equals 15 residues. Trimming took 4 bases from V and 2 from J; bases not matched to a gene: 7. The germline V gene encodes CDR1 MDHEN and CDR2 SYDVKM. The CDR3 bases are TGTGCCAGCAGTTACGGGACAGCCCAAAACTATGGCTACACCTTC. This sequence encodes CASSYGTAQNYGYTF.

The chain recombines TRBV6-2 or TRBV6-3 with TRBJ1-2, with D possibly matching TRBD1 (6 bases). This CDR3 has 13 residues. V lost 6 bases and J 11 bases, leaving 19 bases between the germline ends. CDR1 and CDR2 (germline): MNHEY, SVGEGT. CDR3 in amino acids: CASSPTGRRWYTF. As DNA, the CDR3 is TGTGCCAGCAGCCCGACAGGACGAAGGTGGTACACCTTC.

V is TRBV2 and J is TRBJ2-7, with a weak D call TRBD1 (5 bases). Trimming removed 4 bases at V and 7 bases at J, with 14 bases between. Germline CDR1 SNHLY, CDR2 FYNNEI. This CDR3 is built from 13 residues. CDR3 sequence: CASSGFRVSEQYF. Here the CDR3 DNA reads TGTGCCAGCAGTGGGTTCAGGGTGAGTGAGCAGTACTTC.

CDR3: CASSLAPPGQGVPYEQYF. The CDR3 region has the DNA TGCGCCAGCAGCTTGGCGCCCCCGGGACAGGGAGTCCCCTACGAGCAGTACTTC. The chain couples TRBV5-1 to TRBJ2-7, with TRBD1 matching 9 bases. Germline loops: CDR1 SGHRS, CDR2 YFSETQ. This CDR3 has 18 residues. Germline trimming cut 0 bases from V and 2 bases from J; bases unmatched to any gene: 12.

The chain employs TRBV28 and TRBJ2-7; 10 bases fit TRBD2. This CDR3 has 14 residues. V shed 8 bases and J 4 bases; nucleotides not matched to a gene: 8. The germline V gene encodes CDR1 MDHEN and CDR2 SYDVKM. The DNA for the CDR3 is TGTGCCAGCTCCCCCCCTAGCGGGAGTTACGAGCAGTACTTC. Protein: CASSPPSGSYEQYF.

This clone appeared a single time. The rearrangement joins TRBV4-3 to TRBJ2-2; 14 nucleotides align to TRBD2. The V and J ends lost 1 base and 4 bases, in that order; junction bases with no gene match: 5. Per germline, CDR1 LGHNA and CDR2 YSLEER. The CDR3 totals 18 residues. Here the CDR3 reads CASSQGLAGGPGTGELFF. The CDR3 DNA sequence: TGCGCCAGCAGCCAAGGACTAGCGGGGGGGCCTGGCACCGGGGAGCTGTTTTTT.

This clone was recorded only once. This chain connects TRBV5-1 to TRBJ2-7, with 11 bases that match TRBD1. The CDR3 has 14 residues. V lost 1 base, J lost 6 bases, and 3 bases stayed unmatched. The V gene's germline CDR1 is SGHRS and CDR2 YFSETQ. The CDR3 spells CASSLRTGGGEQYF. CDR3 bases: TGCGCCAGCAGCTTGAGGACAGGGGGCGGCGAGCAGTACTTC.

V usage is TRBV11-2 and J usage is TRBJ1-1; TRBD1 is a possible D gene (6 bases). Trimming took off 8 bases at V and 1 base at J, with 11 bases between the two ends. From germline, CDR1 is SGHAT and CDR2 FQNNGV. The CDR3 runs to 13 residues. CDR3 sequence reads: CASGGSQNTEAFF. CDR3 in DNA: TGTGCCAGCGGGGGCAGTCAGAACACTGAAGCTTTCTTT.

Details on this clone: One end of the junction does not line up with germline, which may come from a read error. CDR3 DNA: TGTGCCAGCAGATTAGGACAGGGGAACGAGCAGTACTTC. It encodes CASRLGQGNEQYF. The chain is built from TRBV7-9 and TRBJ2-7, with TRBD1 matching over 9 bases. This CDR3 contains 13 residues. Germline V lookup: CDR1 SEHNR, CDR2 FQNEAQ (reference sequence).

The J gene is TRBJ2-7, the V gene TRBV2; D is uncertain. CDR3 length: 13 residues. CDR1 is SNHLY and CDR2 is FYNNEI in the germline V gene. Trimming pared 7 bases from V and 0 bases from J, leaving 10 bases between. The CDR3 loop reads CASKSWSSYEQYF. The CDR3 DNA follows: TGTGCCAGCAAATCCTGGAGCTCCTACGAGCAGTACTTC.

The V and J genes are TRBV5-1 and TRBJ1-4; tentative D call: TRBD1 (6 bases). CDR3 size: 14 residues. Germline V lookup: CDR1 SGHRS, CDR2 YFSETQ. V was pared by 0 bases and J by 5 bases, with 8 bases between. Here the CDR3 reads CASSLEGGNEKLFF. The DNA of the CDR3 is TGCGCCAGCAGCTTGGAGGGGGGGAATGAAAAACTGTTTTTT. The full variable domain, rest sourced from reference TRBV5-1 and TRBJ1-4, is KAGVTQTPRYLIKTRGQQVTLSCSPISGHRSVSWYQQTPGQGLQFLFEYFSETQRNKGNFPGRFSGRQFSNSRSEMNVSTLELGDSALYLCASSLEGGNEKLFFGSGTQLSVL.

With respect to this clone: At one of its ends the junction is not consistent with the germline gene, which may arise from a read error. The chain employs TRBV5-1 and TRBJ1-2, with 8 bases fitting TRBD1. CDR3 size: 14 residues. The germline V gene has CDR1 SGHRS and CDR2 YFSETQ. The CDR3 DNA reads as TGCGCCAGCAGCCCGGACGGACAGGGAGGAAGCTACTCCTTC. Translated: CASSPDGQGGSYSF.

The sample holds a few counts of this clone. The chain links TRBV6-6 to TRBJ2-7; perhaps TRBD2 as D (6 bases). There are 13 residues in the CDR3. Trimming left V 6 bases short and J 4 bases short, with 13 bases between. The germline CDR1 and CDR2 sequences are MNHNY and SVGAGI (reference sequence). CDR3 in amino acids: CASSGSYRYEQYF. The CDR3 coding sequence is TGTGCCAGCAGCGGGAGTTATCGGTACGAGCAGTACTTC.

This chain uses TRBV5-1 with TRBJ2-3; D uncertain. The CDR3 runs to 14 residues. The V and J ends lost 7 bases and 6 bases respectively, with 18 bases between them. Germline V CDR1 and CDR2: SGHRS, YFSETQ. The DNA of the CDR3 is TGCGCCAGCGGGTGGGCTACCCCCCAGGATACGCAGTATTTT. Residues: CASGWATPQDTQYF.

V and J are TRBV20-1 and TRBJ1-5; no reliable D call. The V gene's germline CDR1 is DFQATT and CDR2 SNEGSKA (reference sequence). The CDR3 spans 14 residues. Between the trimmed V and J ends, which lost 3 bases and 0 bases, there was a span of 9 bases. CDR3 nucleotide sequence: TGCAGTGCTAGTCTGCGGAATAGCAATCAGCCCCAGCATTTT. Its protein product is CSASLRNSNQPQHF.

The CDR3, as DNA: TGCAGCGTTGATTCCCAATTCGCGGGAGTGGGGGAAGAGACCCAGTACTTC. It encodes CSVDSQFAGVGEETQYF. The chain uses TRBV29-1 and TRBJ2-5, with TRBD2 matching 7 bases. CDR3 length: 17 amino acids. J lost 3 bases, V lost 3 bases, and 16 bases had no gene match. The V gene's germline CDR1 is SQVTM and CDR2 ANQGSEA.